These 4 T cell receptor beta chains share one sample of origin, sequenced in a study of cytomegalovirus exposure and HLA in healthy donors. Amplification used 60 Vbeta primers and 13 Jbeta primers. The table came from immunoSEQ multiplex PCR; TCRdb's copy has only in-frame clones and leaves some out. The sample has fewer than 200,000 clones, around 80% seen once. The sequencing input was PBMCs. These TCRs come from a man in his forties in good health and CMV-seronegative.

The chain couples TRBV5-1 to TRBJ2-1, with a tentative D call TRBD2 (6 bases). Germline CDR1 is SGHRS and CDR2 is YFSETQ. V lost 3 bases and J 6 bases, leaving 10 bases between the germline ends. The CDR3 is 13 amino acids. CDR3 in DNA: TGCGCCAGCAGCTCCGATAGCGGCAATGAGCAGTTCTTC. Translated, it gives CASSSDSGNEQFF. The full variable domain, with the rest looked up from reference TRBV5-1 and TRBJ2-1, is KAGVTQTPRYLIKTRGQQVTLSCSPISGHRSVSWYQQTPGQGLQFLFEYFSETQRNKGNFPGRFSGRQFSNSRSEMNVSTLELGDSALYLCASSSDSGNEQFFGPGTRLTVL.

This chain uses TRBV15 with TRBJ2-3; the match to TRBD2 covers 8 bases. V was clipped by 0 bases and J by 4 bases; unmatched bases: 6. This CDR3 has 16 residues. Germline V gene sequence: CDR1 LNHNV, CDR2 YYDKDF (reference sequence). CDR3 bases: TGTGCCACCAGCAGAGATTACGGGACTAGGCCAGATACGCAGTATTTT. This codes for CATSRDYGTRPDTQYF.

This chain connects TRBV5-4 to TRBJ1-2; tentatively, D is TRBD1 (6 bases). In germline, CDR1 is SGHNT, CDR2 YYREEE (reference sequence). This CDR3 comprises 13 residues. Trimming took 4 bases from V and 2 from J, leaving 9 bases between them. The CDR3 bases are TGTGCCAGCAGCGATACAGGGAACTATGGCTACACCTTC. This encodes CASSDTGNYGYTF.

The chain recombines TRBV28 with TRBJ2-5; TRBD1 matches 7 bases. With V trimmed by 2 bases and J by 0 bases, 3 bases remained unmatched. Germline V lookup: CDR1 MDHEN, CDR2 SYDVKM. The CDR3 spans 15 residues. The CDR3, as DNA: TGTGCCAGCAGTTTACCAGGGGGATACCAAGAGACCCAGTACTTC. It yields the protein CASSLPGGYQETQYF.